The T cell receptor beta chain described here comes from a study of blood T cell repertoires in COVID-19 (dated by TCRdb to 2019 to 2021). As for the study more broadly: Samples covering the acute and convalescent phases of COVID-19 were provided by collaborators in the United States, Italy and Spain. The material from the prospective study consisted of cDNA or gDNA derived from T cells, B-cell-depleted T cells, or PBMCs. Deeply sampled blood TCRbeta repertoires from subjects exposed to, actively infected with, or recovered from COVID-19 were included in the dataset. The samples were drawn from two sources: the first 160 participants of the ongoing ImmuneRACE study, and over 1,000 subjects contributed by 6 global collaborators. The repertoires were made available in a free public database intended to serve as a resource for research on the immune response to SARS-CoV-2. A de-identified subject ID, COVID-19 status, age in years and sex were almost always included in the sample metadata. Where available, HLA class I and class II types were obtained from metadata supplied by the sample provider rather than from assay-based typing.

Remarks on this clone: Its antigen is unknown. No qualities accompany the bases; no much larger clone lies one base away.

The V and J ends are trimmed by 6 bases and 12 bases, leaving 15 bases between them. The CDR3 covers 13 residues, taking in both the cysteine and the phenylalanine. Only the CDR3 DNA is retained, 39 bases long and in frame from the first base. In the germline V gene, CDR1 corresponds to SNHLY and CDR2 to FYNNEI. TCRbeta CDR3 regions were amplified from genomic DNA using the immunoSEQ Assay, a bias-controlled multiplex PCR. Regarding the original processing steps: Within the assay, amplification of reference gene primers was used to estimate how many nucleated cells each sample contained. To quantify the absolute abundance of each unique TCRbeta CDR3 rearrangement, sequence reads were collapsed and filtered. Productive Simpson clonality was computed per sample as the square root of Simpson's diversity index over productive rearrangements. TCRdb holds this immuneACCESS table with in-frame rearrangements only. Some clones are missing; in checked studies, unresolved V genes explain under half, and the rest has no known cause. That table furnishes V, J and clone size, whereas the DNA furnished D and trimming. This sample holds roughly 16,000 clones; about 89% were observed only once. The ten most abundant clones make up roughly 2.8% of the sample.

Each collaborating institution followed its own protocols to collect whole blood in K2EDTA tubes. For TCRbeta analysis, collaborators shipped samples in one of three forms: frozen whole blood, isolated PBMCs, or DNA extracted from either of those sample types. Beyond this particular receptor, the publication reports: The quantity of clinical and demographic metadata differed by source and by participant and was supplied without curation.

Recombination linked TRBV2 to TRBJ2-6; a weak D assignment points to TRBD2 (5 bases agree). Sequenced input: peripheral blood. This clonotype was obtained from a human donor in a cohort sampled during active COVID-19. The nucleotides are TGTGCCAGCAGCGCCGGGGAGAGCCCCGTCCTGACTTTC. Translated, this gives CASSAGESPVLTF.